Presented here are 19 T cell receptor beta chains from one specimen sequenced in a study of Ad26.COV2.S vaccination and SARS-CoV-2 variants. Treatment denoted: 15 to 20 received Ad26.COV2.S at low or high dose, single or two shots; 5 received placebo; per-sample allocation not given. On day 63 after the first injection, vaccine and placebo recipients gave samples. Produced via immunoSEQ multiplex PCR; TCRdb's table is partial and in-frame only. The table has about 460,000 clones, 89% seen once. The source material was peripheral blood, sampled in a trial of Ad26.COV2.S vaccine versus placebo. These receptors originate from a person between 18 and 65 years old who received the Ad26.COV2.S COVID-19 vaccine or a placebo.

Only one count was recorded for this clone. J is TRBJ1-5 and V is TRBV10-1, with D unclear. V shed 11 bases and J shed 6 bases, with 14 bases lying between them. The CDR3 runs 12 residues. From germline, CDR1 is WNHNN and CDR2 SYGVQD (reference sequence). CDR3 DNA: TGCGCCTTCCGGTATGTCGGTCAGCCCCAGCATTTT. Encoded protein: CAFRYVGQPQHF.

This chain joins TRBV7-3 and TRBJ2-2; 8 nucleotides agree with TRBD1. This CDR3 region has 15 residues. Unmatched junction bases numbered 6, after V lost 3 bases and J lost 6 bases. Germline loops: CDR1 SGHTA, CDR2 FQGTGA. The CDR3 sequence: CASSLSGQGPGELFF. The DNA of the CDR3 is TGTGCCAGCAGCTTGTCAGGACAGGGTCCCGGGGAGCTGTTTTTT.

Turning to this clone: One junction end disagrees with the germline gene, perhaps due to a read error. The V and J genes are TRBV19 and TRBJ1-2; TRBD1 agrees at 7 bases. CDR1 and CDR2 (germline): LNHDA, SQIVND (reference sequence). The CDR3 is made up of 11 amino acids. The CDR3 bases are TGTGCCAGTACAGGGGGAAATGGCCACACCTTC. Residues: CASTGGNGHTF.

V gene TRBV7-9 combines with J gene TRBJ2-2; the match to TRBD1 covers 7 bases. Germline V CDR1 and CDR2: SEHNR, FQNEAQ (reference sequence). This CDR3 has 16 residues. J was trimmed by 3 bases and V by 5 bases; bases with no gene match: 9. The CDR3 sequence: CASSPTTGWDTGELFF. The CDR3 DNA sequence: TGTGCCAGCAGCCCCACGACAGGGTGGGACACCGGGGAGCTGTTTTTT.

This clone was found once. The J gene is TRBJ1-1, the V gene TRBV18; D might be TRBD1 (6 bases). Germline CDR1 and CDR2: KGHSH and LQKENI. V was trimmed by 1 base and J by 11 bases, leaving 23 bases between them. This CDR3 contains 16 residues. CDR3 coding DNA: TGTGCCAGCTCACCACGCAAAGGGGCAGAGGGGGGAACGGCTTTCTTT. Translation gives CASSPRKGAEGGTAFF.

This clone was seen a few times. The chain has TRBV1 and TRBJ2-7; whether TRBD2, the table's D call, matches the DNA was not checked. TRBV1 is noted as a pseudogene. The CDR3 runs to 16 residues. The CDR3 sequence is CTSSQQTSGTSYEQYF. The DNA of the CDR3 is TGCACCAGCAGCCAGCAGACTAGCGGGACCTCCTACGAGCAGTACTTC.

This clone turned up a few times. The genes are TRBV4-2 and TRBJ1-2, with D uncertain. Germline assignment: CDR1 LGHNA and CDR2 YNFKEQ. V lost 0 bases, J lost 6 bases, and 8 bases lay in between. CDR3 length: 13 residues. The CDR3 protein is CASSQDMFNGYTF. The DNA for the CDR3 is TGTGCCAGCAGCCAAGATATGTTTAATGGCTACACCTTC.

The chain is built from TRBV7-9 and TRBJ2-5; 10 bases map to TRBD1. The germline V gene encodes CDR1 SEHNR and CDR2 FQNEAQ (reference sequence). The junction had 9 bases not matched to a gene; V was cut back by 6 bases and J by 5 bases. The CDR3 covers 15 residues. The CDR3 loop is CASSSSPGQGETQYF. CDR3 in DNA: TGTGCCAGCAGTTCTAGTCCGGGACAGGGGGAGACCCAGTACTTC.

The chain uses TRBV2 and TRBJ2-7; D unresolved. Between the trimmed V and J ends, which lost 0 bases and 0 bases, there was a span of 18 bases. This CDR3 is 18 amino acids long. The V gene's germline CDR1 is SNHLY and CDR2 FYNNEI. CDR3 sequence: CASSEALYTQVRSYEQYF. The CDR3 DNA follows: TGTGCCAGCAGTGAAGCGCTTTACACTCAGGTTCGCTCCTACGAGCAGTACTTC.

In this sample, this clone turned up a few times. The rearrangement joins TRBV7-6 to TRBJ1-1; perhaps TRBD1 as D (6 bases). Germline assignment: CDR1 SGHVS and CDR2 FNYEAQ. The CDR3 is 12 residues long. V lost 5 bases and J 6 bases, leaving 10 bases between the germline ends. Written as DNA, the CDR3 is TGTGCCAGCAGCCAACAGGGAGCTGAAGCTTTCTTT. Its translation is CASSQQGAEAFF.

The chain couples TRBV24-1 to TRBJ1-2, with 10 nucleotides matching TRBD1. This CDR3 region has 13 residues. Germline loops: CDR1 KGHDR, CDR2 SFDVKD. The ends lost 4 bases at V and 6 bases at J; junction bases unmatched: 1. CDR3 loop: CATSEGTGDGYTF. CDR3 sequence (DNA): TGTGCCACCAGTGAGGGGACAGGGGATGGCTACACCTTC.

This chain links TRBV5-1 with TRBJ2-7, with 15 bases matching TRBD2. Unmatched junction bases numbered 5, after V lost 5 bases and J lost 11 bases. The CDR3 consists of 13 residues. Per germline, CDR1 SGHRS and CDR2 YFSETQ. CDR3 bases: TGCGCCAGCAGTCGGACTAGCGGGGGGGCCGAGTACTTC. The encoded protein is CASSRTSGGAEYF. The full variable domain, in which reference TRBV5-1 and TRBJ2-7 provide the parts outside the CDR3, is KAGVTQTPRYLIKTRGQQVTLSCSPISGHRSVSWYQQTPGQGLQFLFEYFSETQRNKGNFPGRFSGRQFSNSRSEMNVSTLELGDSALYLCASSRTSGGAEYFGPGTRLTVT.

The chain combines TRBV30 with TRBJ2-2, with 11 bases identical to TRBD2. The CDR3 has 14 residues. J lost 5 bases, V lost 8 bases, and 7 bases had no gene match. Germline CDR1 is GTSNPN and CDR2 is SVGIG (reference sequence). CDR3 DNA sequence: TGTGCCCGGACTAGCGGGTTATTGACCGGGGAGCTGTTTTTT. This sequence encodes CARTSGLLTGELFF.

This sequence joins TRBV2 and TRBJ2-3; D might be TRBD1 or TRBD2, each matching 5 bases. CDR1 SNHLY and CDR2 FYNNEI come from the germline V gene. CDR3 length: 14 amino acids. V lost 7 bases and J lost 2, with 13 bases in between. The CDR3 nucleotides are TGTGCCAGCACTGGGACCCAGGTCACAGATACGCAGTATTTT. The encoded protein is CASTGTQVTDTQYF.

The chain uses TRBV27 and TRBJ2-7, with TRBD2 matching over 7 bases. The CDR3 is made up of 15 amino acids. Germline CDR1 MNHEY, CDR2 SMNVEV (reference sequence). V dropped 2 bases and J dropped 6; count of bases not matched to a gene: 10. The CDR3 nucleotides read TGTGCCAGCAGTTTAGTTGCGGGAGCCGGGAGCGAGCAGTACTTC. Translation gives CASSLVAGAGSEQYF.

The chain couples TRBV5-1 to TRBJ2-3, with D possibly matching TRBD2 (5 bases). CDR1 is SGHRS, CDR2 YFSETQ, per germline. Trimming cost V 3 bases and J 5 bases, with 7 bases left between them. This CDR3 has 12 amino acids. DNA of the CDR3: TGCGCCAGCAGCTCACGGGGAGATACGCAGTATTTT. Translated: CASSSRGDTQYF. The full variable domain, its missing parts supplied by reference TRBV5-1 and TRBJ2-3, is KAGVTQTPRYLIKTRGQQVTLSCSPISGHRSVSWYQQTPGQGLQFLFEYFSETQRNKGNFPGRFSGRQFSNSRSEMNVSTLELGDSALYLCASSSRGDTQYFGPGTRLTVL.

The J gene is TRBJ1-6, the V gene TRBV4-1, with D unresolved. The CDR3 runs 13 residues. V was pared by 4 bases and J by 9 bases, with 10 bases between. The germline gives CDR1 MGHRA, CDR2 YSYEKL. The CDR3 bases are TGCGCCAGCAGCCGCGAACTGGGTTCACCCCTCCACTTT. Protein sequence: CASSRELGSPLHF.

This rearrangement joins TRBV9 to TRBJ2-1; 8 nucleotides line up with TRBD2. Germline trimming cut 0 bases from V and 4 bases from J; bases unmatched to any gene: 9. The CDR3 is made up of 17 amino acids. Germline loops: CDR1 SGDLS, CDR2 YYNGEE. CDR3 in DNA: TGTGCCAGCAGCGTAGGATTGGGTAGCGGGGATTACAATGAGCAGTTCTTC. Amino acids: CASSVGLGSGDYNEQFF.

This chain uses TRBV18 with TRBJ2-7, with TRBD2 matching 11 bases. V shed 6 bases and J 3 bases; nucleotides not matched to a gene: 7. CDR1 is KGHSH, CDR2 LQKENI, per germline. The CDR3 length is 15 residues. This CDR3 reads CASSQEGLAVYEQYF. Written as DNA, the CDR3 is TGTGCCAGCTCCCAGGAGGGACTAGCGGTCTACGAGCAGTACTTC. Looking up the rest from reference TRBV18 and TRBJ2-7 gives the full variable domain: NAGVMQNPRHLVRRRGQEARLRCSPMKGHSHVYWYRQLPEEGLKFMVYLQKENIIDESGMPKERFSAEFPKEGPSILRIQQVVRGDSAAYFCASSQEGLAVYEQYFGPGTRLTVT.